The 29 T cell receptor beta chains reported below all come from one sample, sequenced in a study of T cells after yellow fever vaccination. TCRdb analysed the 5' RACE reads with MiXCR anew, one entry per CDR3 protein. Among roughly 260,000 distinct CDR3 sequences listed, 10% to 15% were seen once. The sample consisted of CD4+ T cells sorted from PBMCs, taken 45 days after the yellow fever booster vaccination. The source is a man aged 25 to 40 who received the YFV17D yellow fever vaccine.

This clonotype occurred many times. V and J are TRBV20-1 and TRBJ2-1; D not resolved. The CDR3 is 13 amino acids. Trimming pared 6 bases from V and 9 bases from J, leaving 18 bases between. Germline V gene sequence: CDR1 DFQATT, CDR2 SNEGSKA (reference sequence). The CDR3, as DNA: TGCAGTGCCGCCTCATTACCTTACGGTGAGCAGTTCTTC. It encodes CSAASLPYGEQFF.

The J gene is TRBJ2-2, the V gene TRBV5-1; D is unclear. In germline, CDR1 is SGHRS, CDR2 YFSETQ. This CDR3 has 13 amino acids. The V end lost 6 bases, the J end lost 1 base, and 7 bases lay between the germline ends. The CDR3 region is CASMGRNTGELFF. Written as DNA, the CDR3 is TGCGCCAGCATGGGCCGGAACACCGGGGAGCTGTTTTTT.

The CDR3 sequence is CAISNLDEQYF. The CDR3 DNA follows: TGTGCCATCAGTAACTTAGACGAGCAGTACTTC. The V and J genes are TRBV10-3 and TRBJ2-7; no clear D. The CDR3 covers 11 residues. CDR1 and CDR2 (germline): ENHRY, SYGVKD. The germline V and J ends were trimmed by 5 bases and 5 bases, with 7 bases remaining between them.

This clonotype has only one observation. The CDR3 DNA is TGTGCCAGCAGCTTAGGGGGACAGGGGAGTTATGGCTACACCTTC. Protein sequence: CASSLGGQGSYGYTF. The chain joins TRBV7-2 to TRBJ1-2; 10 nucleotides align to TRBD1. CDR1 is SGHTA, CDR2 FQGNSA, per germline. This CDR3 is 15 amino acids long. The trim removed 1 base at V and 5 bases at J, leaving 4 bases unmatched.

V usage is TRBV4-2 and J usage is TRBJ1-6; D remains ambiguous. The germline V and J ends were trimmed by 1 base and 7 bases, with 14 bases remaining between them. Germline V gene sequence: CDR1 LGHNA, CDR2 YNFKEQ. The CDR3 extends over 16 amino acids. The CDR3 is CASSQAVQARNSPLHF. The CDR3 DNA is TGTGCCAGCAGCCAAGCCGTTCAGGCGAGGAATTCACCCCTCCACTTT.

This clonotype was seen a few times. This chain connects TRBV6-5 to TRBJ2-1; perhaps TRBD2 as D (5 bases). V was trimmed by 2 bases and J by 12 bases, leaving 17 bases between them. The CDR3 is made up of 14 amino acids. In germline, CDR1 is MNHEY, CDR2 SVGAGI. DNA for the CDR3: TGTGCCAGCAGTTACAAGCGCCCGGAGGATGGGCAGTTCTTC. Its protein product is CASSYKRPEDGQFF.

V is TRBV25-1 and J is TRBJ2-7; D gene uncertain. The CDR3 extends over 14 amino acids. V was trimmed by 2 bases and J by 0 bases, leaving 8 bases between them. Germline V CDR1 and CDR2: MGHDK, SYGVNS. The CDR3 sequence: CASSETESSYEQYF. CDR3 coding DNA: TGTGCCAGCAGTGAAACAGAGAGCTCCTACGAGCAGTACTTC.

The V and J genes are TRBV7-2 and TRBJ2-3; 8 bases agree with TRBD2. CDR3 length equals 15 residues. J gave up 2 bases and V 3 bases, and 4 bases lay outside the gene matches. The germline CDR1 and CDR2 sequences are SGHTA and FQGNSA. The CDR3 bases are TGTGCCAGCAGCTTCAGCGGGAGTTACACAGATACGCAGTATTTT. Translating it yields CASSFSGSYTDTQYF.

This chain connects TRBV12-3 or TRBV12-4 to TRBJ1-2; no clear D. This CDR3 contains 13 residues. Trimming took off 4 bases at V and 7 bases at J, with 13 bases between the two ends. DNA for the CDR3: TGTGCCAGCAGTTCGGAGGCCCGGGGTGGCTACACCTTC. This encodes CASSSEARGGYTF.

This clonotype was seen more than once but under ten times. The J gene is TRBJ2-5, the V gene TRBV7-9; 7 bases fit TRBD1. CDR1 SEHNR and CDR2 FQNEAQ come from the germline V gene (reference sequence). The J segment lost 5 bases and the V segment lost 5 bases, leaving 5 bases of the junction unmatched. There are 13 residues in the CDR3. In DNA form, the CDR3 reads TGTGCCAGCAGCACAGGGGATGGGGAGACCCAGTACTTC. This translates into CASSTGDGETQYF.

As for this clonotype: Compared with germline, one end of the junction differs, possibly owing to a read error. V is TRBV18 and J is TRBJ2-7; 7 bases are shared with TRBD2. This CDR3 is 13 amino acids long. CDR1 is KGHSH and CDR2 is LQKENI in the germline V gene. The CDR3 region is CARSPEMGGEQYF. CDR3 DNA sequence: TGTGCCAGATCACCAGAGATGGGGGGGGAGCAGTACTTC.

The chain carries TRBV15 and TRBJ2-7; D might be TRBD2 (6 bases). The V gene's germline CDR1 is LNHNV and CDR2 YYDKDF (reference sequence). The V gene lost 0 bases and the J gene lost 2 bases, with 14 bases spanning the gap. The CDR3 is 16 amino acids. The CDR3 here is CATSRDRLVSTYEQYF. CDR3 DNA: TGTGCCACCAGCAGAGATCGACTAGTAAGCACCTACGAGCAGTACTTC.

J is TRBJ1-1 and V is TRBV9, with a possible D match to TRBD1 (5 bases). Deletions cut 5 bases from V and 8 bases from J, with 19 bases between. The CDR3 is 14 residues long. Germline lookup yields CDR1 SGDLS and CDR2 YYNGEE. The CDR3 nucleotides read TGTGCCAGCAGACCTCGGGGTGGGGGGAGCGAAGCTTTCTTT. This encodes CASRPRGGGSEAFF.

V is TRBV6-2 or TRBV6-3 and J is TRBJ2-1, with 13 nucleotides matching TRBD2. This CDR3 region has 17 residues. The V and J ends lost 4 bases and 1 base, in that order; junction bases with no gene match: 4. Germline CDR1 is MNHEY and CDR2 is SVGEGT. The CDR3 coding sequence is TGTGCCAGCAGTTCAGGACTAGCGGGAGTATCCTACAATGAGCAGTTCTTC. Protein sequence: CASSSGLAGVSYNEQFF.

This clonotype was counted between two and nine times. The chain carries TRBV5-1 and TRBJ2-7; 10 bases match TRBD2. Germline loops: CDR1 SGHRS, CDR2 YFSETQ. This CDR3 has 15 residues. The J segment lost 7 bases and the V segment lost 2 bases, leaving 9 bases of the junction unmatched. CDR3 residues: CASSLRTSGPGEQYF. DNA for the CDR3: TGCGCCAGCAGCTTACGGACTAGCGGACCGGGGGAGCAGTACTTC.

J is TRBJ2-7 and V is TRBV29-1, with 8 bases aligning to TRBD2. J was trimmed by 2 bases and V by 5 bases; bases with no gene match: 8. This CDR3 is 14 amino acids long. Germline loops: CDR1 SQVTM, CDR2 ANQGSEA. The CDR3 DNA reads as TGCAGCGTTTTTTTAGCTAGCGGGCCCTACGAGCAGTACTTC. Amino acid sequence: CSVFLASGPYEQYF.

The genes are TRBV20-1 and TRBJ2-7, with D tentatively TRBD2 (6 bases). CDR1 is DFQATT and CDR2 is SNEGSKA in the germline V gene (reference sequence). CDR3 length: 14 amino acids. Trimming took off 3 bases at V and 5 bases at J, with 17 bases between the two ends. The CDR3 is CSASVRRGNDEQYF. CDR3 DNA: TGCAGTGCTAGTGTTAGACGGGGGAACGACGAGCAGTACTTC.

The V gene is TRBV27, the J gene TRBJ2-5, with D maybe TRBD2 (6 bases). This CDR3 comprises 13 residues. Germline V gene lookup returns CDR1 MNHEY and CDR2 SMNVEV (reference sequence). V was cut by 6 bases and J by 5 bases, with 13 bases left in between. CDR3: CASRVAAGETQYF. CDR3 nucleotides: TGTGCCAGCAGAGTCGCGGCGGGGGAGACCCAGTACTTC.

The V gene is TRBV7-9, the J gene TRBJ2-7, with TRBD2 identical over 10 bases. From germline, CDR1 is SEHNR and CDR2 FQNEAQ (reference sequence). The CDR3 runs to 15 residues. Unmatched junction bases numbered 7, after V lost 5 bases and J lost 3 bases. The CDR3 spells CASSQTGTSVYEQYF. The CDR3 bases are TGTGCCAGCAGCCAAACCGGGACTAGCGTCTACGAGCAGTACTTC. The full variable domain, with the rest looked up from reference TRBV7-9 and TRBJ2-7, is DTGVSQNPRHKITKRGQNVTFRCDPISEHNRLYWYRQTLGQGPEFLTYFQNEAQLEKSRLLSDRFSAERPKGSFSTLEIQRTEQGDSAMYLCASSQTGTSVYEQYFGPGTRLTVT.

This clonotype has just a few counts. CDR3 nucleotide sequence: TGCAGTGCCACGATAGCGGGAGGGTCTGGGGAGCTGTTTTTT. Translated: CSATIAGGSGELFF. The chain employs TRBV20-1 and TRBJ2-2, with 11 bases aligning to TRBD2. The CDR3 is 14 residues long. V gave up 6 bases and J gave up 8 bases; unmatched junction bases: 8. Germline V CDR1 and CDR2: DFQATT, SNEGSKA (reference sequence).

CDR3 sequence: CATSDSGHGYTF. CDR3 bases: TGTGCCACCAGTGATTCAGGGCATGGCTACACCTTC. The chain links TRBV24-1 to TRBJ1-2; possibly TRBD1 for D (5 bases). V lost 2 bases and J 6 bases, leaving 6 bases between the germline ends. Germline assignment: CDR1 KGHDR and CDR2 SFDVKD. The CDR3 totals 12 residues.

This clonotype was seen more than once but under ten times. The chain combines TRBV9 with TRBJ2-3; possible D gene TRBD2, 6 bases. V dropped 8 bases and J dropped 5 bases, with 15 bases sitting between them. CDR1 is SGDLS, CDR2 YYNGEE, per germline. The CDR3 covers 13 residues. CDR3 sequence (DNA): TGTGCCAGTACCGGGAGCCCGGGAGATACGCAGTATTTT. Its protein is CASTGSPGDTQYF.

The chain employs TRBV7-2 and TRBJ1-1; D uncertain. The CDR3 length is 14 residues. The germline V and J ends were trimmed by 5 bases and 6 bases, with 16 bases remaining between them. CDR1 is SGHTA, CDR2 FQGNSA, per germline. The CDR3 DNA reads as TGTGCCAGCAGCGACCATGCGGGGAATCCTGAAGCTTTCTTT. This sequence encodes CASSDHAGNPEAFF.

The chain links TRBV6-5 to TRBJ2-7, with D possibly being TRBD2 (6 bases). Trimming removed 0 bases from V and 6 bases from J, with 12 bases in between. This CDR3 spans 14 amino acids. In germline, CDR1 is MNHEY, CDR2 SVGAGI. CDR3 DNA sequence: TGTGCCAGCAGTTACTCGTCGGGGGATATCGAGCAGTACTTC. Its translation is CASSYSSGDIEQYF.

About this clonotype itself: Given a much more abundant clone one base away, this may be a read error. V usage is TRBV6-5 and J usage is TRBJ2-7, with 10 positions matching TRBD1. Germline assignment: CDR1 MNHEY and CDR2 SVGAGI. The length of the CDR3 is 15 residues. CDR3 bases: TGTGCCAGCAGTTCGACGGGGACAGGGGCCTACGAGCGGTACTTC. As protein: CASSSTGTGAYERYF.

This rearrangement joins TRBV6-2 or TRBV6-3 to TRBJ1-2; 8 nucleotides match TRBD1. The trim removed 2 bases at V and 6 bases at J, leaving 5 bases unmatched. The germline V gene encodes CDR1 MNHEY and CDR2 SVGEGT. The CDR3 length is 14 residues. CDR3 coding DNA: TGTGCCAGCAGTTACCGGACAGGGAGAGATGGCTACACCTTC. It codes for CASSYRTGRDGYTF.

Points on this clonotype: A much larger clone differs by one base, so this may be a read error. Here the CDR3 DNA reads TGCAGCGTTGAACCTTTCAAAGATACGCAGTATTTT. It specifies CSVEPFKDTQYF. The chain carries TRBV29-1 and TRBJ2-3; D not resolved. The CDR3 covers 12 residues. Trimming removed 2 bases from V and 5 bases from J, with 8 bases in between. CDR1 and CDR2 (germline): SQVTM, ANQGSEA.

The rearrangement uses TRBV27 and TRBJ1-4; D is perhaps TRBD1 (5 bases). CDR1 is MNHEY and CDR2 is SMNVEV in the germline V gene (reference sequence). The germline V and J ends were trimmed by 6 bases and 1 base, with 12 bases remaining between them. The CDR3 covers 15 residues. CDR3 residues: CASSWEGRTNEKLFF. The CDR3 nucleotides are TGTGCCAGCAGCTGGGAGGGGAGAACTAATGAAAAACTGTTTTTT.

The chain is built from TRBV7-9 and TRBJ2-1; D perhaps matches TRBD2 (5 bases). CDR1 is SEHNR and CDR2 is FQNEAQ in the germline V gene (reference sequence). The CDR3 has 15 amino acids. V was trimmed by 4 bases and J by 0 bases, leaving 10 bases between them. The CDR3 sequence: CASSSAVASYNEQFF. Here the CDR3 DNA reads TGTGCCAGCAGCTCAGCGGTAGCCTCCTACAATGAGCAGTTCTTC.